Below are 19 T cell receptor beta chains sequenced from a single sample in a study of T cell repertoires in cytomegalovirus infection. MiXCR, applied by TCRdb to the reads, yields one record per CDR3 protein. Of fewer than 900,000 distinct CDR3 sequences in the sample, 25% to 35% are singletons; the top ten hold around 13%. Their antigens are not known. The source was cultured CD8+ T cells from PBMCs, collected from culture after CMV antigen stimulation. Receptors were obtained from a human donor in good health (CMV status not recorded). Some clones in this sample may be carry-over from other donors' samples.

This clonotype has just a few counts. V and J are TRBV29-1 and TRBJ2-1, with D possibly called TRBD1 or TRBD2 (5 bases each). CDR3 length: 14 residues. With 6 bases removed from V and 4 bases from J, the gap between germline ends came to 16 bases. The germline V gene encodes CDR1 SQVTM and CDR2 ANQGSEA. CDR3 in amino acids: CSVNYRRAYNEQFF. The CDR3 bases are TGCAGCGTGAACTACAGGCGGGCTTACAATGAGCAGTTCTTC.

This clonotype was counted between two and nine times. The J gene is TRBJ1-1, the V gene TRBV11-2; perhaps TRBD1 as D (6 bases). V was cut by 7 bases and J by 0 bases, with 15 bases left in between. In germline, CDR1 is SGHAT, CDR2 FQNNGV. The CDR3 runs 15 residues. CDR3 coding DNA: TGTGCCAGCACCGACCAACAGGGAATGAACACTGAAGCTTTCTTT. As protein: CASTDQQGMNTEAFF.

The CDR3 here is CASGFREGSTDTQYF. The CDR3 DNA is TGTGCCAGCGGGTTTAGAGAGGGAAGCACAGATACGCAGTATTTT. The chain combines TRBV7-9 with TRBJ2-3; TRBD2 might be the D (5 bases). The germline V gene encodes CDR1 SEHNR and CDR2 FQNEAQ (reference sequence). CDR3 length equals 15 residues. Trimming removed 8 bases from V and 0 bases from J, with 15 bases in between.

The chain uses TRBV12-3 or TRBV12-4 and TRBJ1-2; 10 nucleotides match TRBD1. CDR3 size: 13 residues. V shed 7 bases and J 5 bases; nucleotides not matched to a gene: 4. CDR3: CASTGTGDYGYTF. The CDR3 nucleotides read TGTGCCAGCACCGGGACAGGGGATTATGGCTACACCTTC.

This clonotype was counted only a few times. The rearrangement links TRBV4-3 to TRBJ1-5, with 9 bases matching TRBD1. Germline CDR1 and CDR2: LGHNA and YSLEER. This CDR3 comprises 16 residues. With 1 base clipped from V and 4 bases from J, the junction kept 5 bases outside the gene matches. The CDR3 protein is CASSQGRDRANQPQHF. The CDR3, as DNA: TGCGCCAGCAGCCAAGGGAGGGACAGGGCTAATCAGCCCCAGCATTTT.

This clonotype turned up a few times. This chain joins TRBV6-2 or TRBV6-3 and TRBJ1-5; D unresolved. Per germline, CDR1 MNHEY and CDR2 SVGEGT. The length of the CDR3 is 16 residues. V dropped 4 bases and J dropped 0 bases, with 13 bases sitting between them. In DNA form, the CDR3 reads TGTGCCAGCAGTTCGGACGTCGATTATAGCAATCAGCCCCAGCATTTT. It is translated as CASSSDVDYSNQPQHF.

Ten or more counts support this clonotype. V gene TRBV7-2 combines with J gene TRBJ2-3; perhaps TRBD1 as D (7 bases). V shed 3 bases and J shed 0 bases, with 13 bases lying between them. Germline V lookup: CDR1 SGHTA, CDR2 FQGNSA. This CDR3 spans 16 amino acids. Here the CDR3 DNA reads TGTGCCAGCAGCTTCAGGGGGGATGGAAGCACAGATACGCAGTATTTT. Translated: CASSFRGDGSTDTQYF.

The chain is built from TRBV15 and TRBJ2-5, with 8 bases identical to TRBD1. Germline loops: CDR1 LNHNV, CDR2 YYDKDF (reference sequence). This CDR3 is 17 amino acids long. V shed 0 bases and J 1 base; nucleotides not matched to a gene: 7. The CDR3 sequence: CATSRDYGTGSQETQYF. CDR3 DNA: TGTGCCACCAGCAGAGATTATGGGACAGGTTCCCAAGAGACCCAGTACTTC. The full variable domain, rest sourced from reference TRBV15 and TRBJ2-5, is DAMVIQNPRYQVTQFGKPVTLSCSQTLNHNVMYWYQQKSSQAPKLLFHYYDKDFNNEADTPDNFQSRRPNTSFCFLDIRSPGLGDTAMYLCATSRDYGTGSQETQYFGPGTRLLVL.

CDR3 residues: CATSRGQGAYEQYV. The CDR3 nucleotides are TGTGCCACCAGCAGAGGACAGGGGGCTTACGAGCAGTACGTC. This chain connects TRBV15 to TRBJ2-7, with 10 bases aligning to TRBD1. V was clipped by 1 base and J by 4 bases; unmatched bases: 1. The CDR3 covers 14 residues. CDR1 and CDR2 (germline): LNHNV, YYDKDF (reference sequence).

The rearrangement uses TRBV7-9 and TRBJ2-1, with D perhaps matching TRBD2 (6 bases). Deletions cut 5 bases from V and 9 bases from J, with 14 bases between. CDR3 length: 13 amino acids. CDR1 is SEHNR, CDR2 FQNEAQ, per germline (reference sequence). Written as DNA, the CDR3 is TGTGCCAGCAGCCCCGCGGGGACGGGTGAGCAGTTCTTC. Protein: CASSPAGTGEQFF. The full variable domain, its missing parts supplied by reference TRBV7-9 and TRBJ2-1, is DTGVSQNPRHKITKRGQNVTFRCDPISEHNRLYWYRQTLGQGPEFLTYFQNEAQLEKSRLLSDRFSAERPKGSFSTLEIQRTEQGDSAMYLCASSPAGTGEQFFGPGTRLTVL.

This clonotype has only a few counts. The J gene is TRBJ2-3, the V gene TRBV28, with 12 bases fitting TRBD2. In germline, CDR1 is MDHEN, CDR2 SYDVKM. J gave up 7 bases and V 4 bases, and 9 bases lay outside the gene matches. The CDR3 covers 16 residues. The chain's CDR3 is CASSSPRTSGAYTQYF. DNA of the CDR3: TGTGCCAGCAGTTCCCCCCGGACTAGCGGGGCATATACGCAGTATTTT.

The genes are TRBV6-1 and TRBJ1-2, with D tentatively TRBD1 (5 bases). The CDR3 spans 16 residues. The V gene lost 1 base and the J gene lost 6 bases, with 18 bases spanning the gap. The V gene's germline CDR1 is MNHNS and CDR2 SASEGT. The CDR3 sequence: CASSEDMRGRVDGYTF. In DNA, the CDR3 is TGTGCCAGCAGTGAAGACATGAGGGGCCGCGTAGATGGCTACACCTTC.

The chain employs TRBV4-1 and TRBJ1-2; no clear D. The V gene lost 1 base and the J gene lost 8 bases, with 20 bases spanning the gap. CDR3 length: 16 amino acids. In germline, CDR1 is MGHRA, CDR2 YSYEKL. CDR3 amino acids: CASSQASLTSMPGYTF. The CDR3 DNA follows: TGCGCCAGCAGCCAAGCTTCCCTCACTAGTATGCCCGGCTACACCTTC.

V gene TRBV27 combines with J gene TRBJ1-5; D not certain. The CDR3 contains 16 residues. Trimming removed 2 bases from V and 0 bases from J, with 11 bases in between. CDR1 and CDR2 from the germline V gene are MNHEY and SMNVEV (reference sequence). Here the CDR3 DNA reads TGTGCCAGCAGTTTAACGCGCGGGTATAGCAATCAGCCCCAGCATTTT. Translation: CASSLTRGYSNQPQHF.

This clonotype was seen ten or more times. The V gene is TRBV7-2, the J gene TRBJ1-1; no firm D call. The V and J ends lost 5 bases and 4 bases respectively, with 11 bases between them. This CDR3 has 13 residues. CDR1 and CDR2 from the germline V gene are SGHTA and FQGNSA. The CDR3 coding sequence is TGTGCCAGCAGCCCCCGATACGCCACTGAAGCTTTCTTT. Translated, it gives CASSPRYATEAFF.

The V call is TRBV7-6, the J call TRBJ2-5; 8 bases agree with TRBD2. The CDR3 runs 16 residues. J gave up 0 bases and V 5 bases, and 8 bases lay outside the gene matches. Looked up from germline, CDR1 is SGHVS and CDR2 is FNYEAQ. The CDR3 DNA reads as TGTGCCAGCAGCCCGAGATTAGCGGGGTACCAAGAGACCCAGTACTTC. It is translated as CASSPRLAGYQETQYF. The full variable domain, completed using reference TRBV7-6 and TRBJ2-5, is GAGVSQSPRYKVTKRGQDVALRCDPISGHVSLYWYRQALGQGPEFLTYFNYEAQQDKSGLPNDRFSAERPEGSISTLTIQRTEQRDSAMYRCASSPRLAGYQETQYFGPGTRLLVL.

The J gene is TRBJ2-5, the V gene TRBV7-9, with D possibly matching TRBD1 (6 bases). From germline, CDR1 is SEHNR and CDR2 FQNEAQ (reference sequence). Trimming removed 6 bases from V and 2 bases from J, with 16 bases in between. The CDR3 extends over 15 amino acids. CDR3 amino acids: CASSFTGDRQETQYF. The CDR3 bases are TGTGCCAGCAGTTTTACCGGCGACAGGCAAGAGACCCAGTACTTC.

The V call is TRBV29-1, the J call TRBJ2-1; D remains ambiguous. Trimming stripped 3 bases from V and 8 bases from J, with 11 bases between. This CDR3 is 12 amino acids long. Germline lookup yields CDR1 SQVTM and CDR2 ANQGSEA. The CDR3 here is CSVDADFYEQFF. The CDR3 DNA is TGCAGCGTTGACGCGGATTTCTATGAGCAGTTCTTC.

The chain employs TRBV11-3 and TRBJ2-2; perhaps TRBD1 as D (6 bases). The CDR3 is made up of 17 amino acids. The V end was cut by 5 bases, the J end by 4 bases, with 20 bases between. Germline loops: CDR1 SGHNT, CDR2 YENEEA. The CDR3 here is CASSPSSTGRSTGELFF. CDR3 bases: TGTGCCAGCAGCCCTTCTTCGACAGGACGTAGCACCGGGGAGCTGTTTTTT.